The 2 T cell receptor beta chains given below trace back to one sample, sequenced in a study of T cell responses to AZD1222 COVID-19 vaccine. Method: immunoSEQ multiplex PCR; TCRdb's copy keeps in-frame clones and lacks some. The sample records more than 95,000 clones, 70% to 90% being singletons. Sequencing used peripheral blood, obtained on day 0 of AZD1222 vaccination. These receptors all come from an adult in good health.

J is TRBJ1-2 and V is TRBV9, with D hard to call. The V gene lost 3 bases and the J gene lost 0 bases, with 6 bases spanning the gap. Germline V gene sequence: CDR1 SGDLS, CDR2 YYNGEE. The CDR3 runs to 13 residues. The CDR3 loop reads CASSATTNYGYTF. The CDR3 DNA reads TGTGCCAGCAGCGCGACAACTAACTATGGCTACACCTTC.

This clone was detected a few times. The sample has other DNA sequences that encode this CDR3 too. V usage is TRBV5-1 and J usage is TRBJ1-2; D is unclear. Trimming took off 0 bases at V and 7 bases at J, with 4 bases between the two ends. Germline assignment: CDR1 SGHRS and CDR2 YFSETQ. This CDR3 is 11 amino acids long. CDR3 sequence reads: CASSLEGGYTF. CDR3 in DNA: TGCGCCAGCAGCTTGGAAGGTGGCTACACCTTC.